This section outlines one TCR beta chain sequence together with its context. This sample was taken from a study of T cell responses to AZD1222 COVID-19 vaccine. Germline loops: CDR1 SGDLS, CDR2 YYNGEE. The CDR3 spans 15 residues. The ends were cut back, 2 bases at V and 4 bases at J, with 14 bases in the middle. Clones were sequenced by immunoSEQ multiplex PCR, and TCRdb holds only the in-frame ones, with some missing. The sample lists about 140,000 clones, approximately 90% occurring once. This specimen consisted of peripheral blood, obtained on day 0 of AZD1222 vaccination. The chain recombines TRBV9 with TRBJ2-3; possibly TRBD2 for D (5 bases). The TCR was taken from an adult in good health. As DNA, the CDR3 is TGTGCCAGCAGCGTGGGCGGGTTGGAGGCAGATACGCAGTATTTT. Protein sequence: CASSVGGLEADTQYF.